The present TCR beta chain was sequenced within a study of cytomegalovirus exposure and HLA in healthy donors (dated by TCRdb to the late 2010s). Background for the entire study: In an earlier analysis of under 750 of the donors, approximately 300 Gb of sequence data and some 100 million unique TCR beta sequences from about 179 million T cells were reported. Typing coverage differed by locus: A, B, C, DRB1 and DQB1 were typed in roughly 629-630 donors, DQA1 in roughly 510, DPA1 in around 610, and DPB1 in 400 to 480. Along with the roughly 670-subject first cohort, a separate validation cohort of roughly 110 different subjects was used. Among 300 to 450 genotyped donors of the cohort, an average of about 240,000 unique TCR beta nucleotide sequences were sequenced per donor, around 18% of them non-productive. An earlier analysis of more than 450 of the donors used high-throughput TCR beta sequencing to judge whether each TCR beta V gene segment behaved as functional or pseudogenic. The study used immunosequencing to profile the T cell repertoires of 600 to 850 subjects and linked those repertoires to cytomegalovirus serostatus. Donor age, sex, ethnicity and CMV serostatus were compiled alongside the repertoire data. All discovery cohort repertoires had been generated on a single sequencing platform. Rather than drawing on any new phenotypic data, the later analysis identified candidate immune exposures from TCR beta sequences and the way those sequences occurred across donors. A later analysis re-examined previously published TCR beta repertoires from just over 650 donors and added high-resolution HLA genotyping to investigate patterns of TCR occurrence. Among the roughly 410 genotyped donors, approximately 77% belonged to the genetic ancestry cluster associated with self-reported Caucasian donors. The study aimed to test whether signatures of past pathogen exposure could be identified by cataloging public T cell receptors. A later genetic analysis used genome-wide SNP genotypes for about 60% of the roughly 700 donors, treating that subset as a discovery cohort. HLA typing included class I and class II loci at four-digit resolution. The study combined high-throughput TCR immunosequencing, statistical association of individual TCRs with disease status, and machine learning to predict cytomegalovirus infection status. A few DR-DQ haplotypes were handled as single units for association and clustering because linkage in the cohort was strong. About 300 gigabases of sequencing data and around 80 million unique TCR sequences made up an early release that covered 500 to 650 HLA-typed donors. Overall study results and their limits: A group of highly shared sequence variants was considered likely to be a technical artifact of the sequencing pipeline. In an earlier analysis of under 600 of the donors, most TCR beta V segments were observed in productive rearrangements about 87% or about 30% of the time, broadly matching IMGT annotations. When HLA alleles, especially DR and DQ, strongly co-occurred, TCR associations were difficult to assign to individual alleles. In a later genetic analysis, fewer N-insertions in productive TCRs were reported among donors in an Asian-associated ancestry cluster than the roughly 700-donor mean. Linkage disequilibrium might explain the correlated functional status among segregating V segments, but an unknown experimental factor could not be ruled out. A later analysis associated about 17,000 TCR beta sequences with specific HLA alleles at a false discovery rate of 0.05. This cohort had only TCR beta chains sequenced, and the lack of alpha or paired-chain data limited which features could be detected. Immune exposure information for the cohort was limited to CMV serostatus. In a later analysis, most CMV-associated TCR beta chains were found to appear HLA-restricted, with HLA associations seemingly driven largely by CMV exposure. Some IMGT-functional V segments, including TRBV6-2 and TRBV6-3, could not be distinguished by the 87-base-pair reads and were therefore excluded. Cytomegalovirus status was reported to be diagnosed by the classifier with high specificity and sensitivity in both the original and validation cohorts. The study listed 150 to 200 TCR beta chains as associated with cytomegalovirus. An association between a missense DCLRE1C variant and V-gene and J-gene trimming of TCR beta chains was found in a later genetic analysis and replicated in an independent cohort. The authors suggested that the approach could potentially be generalized to other disease states and immunological phenotypes. A further reported finding was that TCR beta sequences accurately predicted the HLA-A and HLA-B alleles for most subjects in the first cohort. A few of the identified cytomegalovirus-associated TCR beta chains were confirmed in vitro to be specific for cytomegalovirus antigens. In a later analysis, the rate of TCR association differed among HLA loci, with DRB1 alleles having the most associated TCRs and HLA-C alleles having the fewest. Because some donors lacked HLA typing at each locus, the association tests relied only on the typed subset. The presence/absence analyses assumed that sequencing depth was roughly uniform across donors, and that assumption may not be true. Because counts were too low, about 15 rarely observed V segments, including chromosome 9 orphons, were left out of the earlier analysis of 500 to 750 of the donors. A later analysis reported that several top co-occurrence clusters appeared linked to parvovirus B19, influenza, CMV and Epstein-Barr virus. A later analysis found that HLA-associated TCR beta chains were more clonally expanded and had lower generation probabilities than equally common non-associated chains. Most TCR sequences were observed very rarely across donors, whereas some public TCRs were present in many individuals.

The cohort comprised around 700 healthy bone marrow donors. At the time of sampling, all cohort members were nominally healthy, though unrecorded immune exposures were likely present. The donor tested CMV seropositive and was one of the 289 seropositive cohort members. Every donor gave a peripheral blood sample, and the peripheral blood mononuclear cells from that sample were used for TCR beta sequencing. Genomic DNA was extracted from the blood cell samples with the Qiagen DNeasy Blood Extraction Kit. According to the germline V gene, CDR1 reads MNHEY and CDR2 reads SVGAGI. Its CDR3 holds 13 amino acids, cysteine through phenylalanine. CDR3 DNA only is kept here, 39 bases in frame from base 1. The germline V end is reduced by 7 bases and the J end by 11 bases; junction bases left unmatched: 13. On this clone itself: No cognate antigen has been identified for it. Base-call qualities are not available, and no considerably larger clone is one nucleotide away.

The protocol used for the library was the immunoSEQ multiplex PCR assay. For the multiplex PCR, a mixture combining 60 forward primers for TCR Vbeta segments and 13 reverse primers for TCR Jbeta segments was used. Amplification of the CDR3 region of rearranged TCR beta genes was performed with a multiplex PCR assay on genomic DNA. Amplified TCR beta libraries were sequenced as 87-base-pair reads on the Illumina HiSeq System. Turning to the authors' computational methods: Across the roughly 640 repertoires, a later analysis counted tens of millions of unique TCR beta chains, 8.5 million to 12 million of which were shared by at least two donors. To remove PCR and sequencing errors, raw reads were error-corrected and collapsed into unique sequences using a nearest-neighbor algorithm that merged closely related sequences. V, D and J gene segments were assigned by aligning CDR3 sequences to IMGT reference sequences. Each retained sequence needed at least a six-nucleotide match to both a V gene segment and a J gene segment. Rearrangements were called productive when the CDR3 lacked stop codons and stayed in frame with V and J; all others were non-productive. CDR3 was defined according to IMGT convention as the region running from the second conserved V-encoded cysteine to the conserved J-encoded phenylalanine. The earlier analysis of about 500 of the donors excluded sequences that lacked an unambiguous match to a single V gene segment. An earlier analysis of a few hundred of the donors called V segments functional above 56.7% productive rearrangements and segregating when the between-donor standard deviation exceeded 5%. To diagnose cytomegalovirus status from the catalog of TCR beta chain sequences, a statistical classification framework was built. V and J gene assignment, in a later analysis, came from comparing TCR nucleotide sequences with IMGT/GENE-DB human TR gene sequences. In a later analysis, CDR3 sequences and most-parsimonious VDJ recombination scenarios were assigned using the TCRdist pipeline. In a later analysis, every TCR beta chain was defined by the combination of its CDR3 amino acid sequence and its V-gene family, and reads without a unique V-gene family were dropped. In a later analysis, 500 to 650 highly shared, low-generation-probability nucleotide sequences were removed to address suspected cross-contamination and a sequencing artifact. In a later analysis, a clonal expansion index for each public chain was calculated from normalized within-repertoire ranks of inferred template counts. In a later analysis, generation probabilities were computed using a VDJ recombination model fitted to out-of-frame rearrangements, and the results were checked against IGoR. In a later analysis, TCR-TCR, TCR-HLA and TCR-CMV co-occurrence was scored with hypergeometric tests, and a repertoire-size bias correction was applied to TCR pairs. False discovery rates were estimated in a later analysis by permuting HLA or CMV assignments 20 times. In a later analysis, co-occurring TCRs were grouped using DBSCAN, and TCRdist sequence similarity was added for clustering within HLA-allele-positive subsets. For co-occurrence clustering, repertoires with fewer than 30,000 or more than 120,000 public chains were excluded, along with roughly 5 repertoires with anomalous nucleotide sharing. The immuneACCESS repertoire file appears here via TCRdb, limited to in-frame rearrangements. These files lack a portion of the clones; in checked studies, under half of the deficit traces to unresolved V genes, and the cause of the others is not known. D and trimming were read from the DNA, whereas the V and J calls and clone size are those reported in that table. In all, the sample holds fewer than 200,000 clones, and roughly 85% of those were seen once. 2.5% of the sample comes from the top ten.

This clonotype originated in a man aged 30-40 years in good health and CMV-seropositive. This chain is built from TRBV6-5 and TRBJ2-5, with TRBD2 identical over 7 junction bases. The sequencing input was PBMCs. The DNA is TGTGCCAGCAAGACAGCAGGGTTGCGGGAGCAGTACTTC. This is translated as CASKTAGLREQYF.